This TCR beta chain was identified in a study of CD8+CD57+ T cells in acquired aplastic anemia. Study information: An average of roughly 2.9 ug of DNA was obtained from sorted CD4+ and CD8+ cells. For CD4+ cells, healthy donors had an average of approximately 9.8 million reads.

This clonotype occurred a few times. It was genomic DNA that served as the template for profiling TCR beta VDJ and CDR3. TCRdb independently ran MiXCR on the reads; one entry per CDR3 protein. This table holds 150,000 to 200,000 distinct CDR3 sequences, around half found once. The germline CDR1 and CDR2 sequences are MNHNS and SASEGT. Losses at the gene ends were 7 bases for V and 1 base for J; bases not matched to a gene: 3. CDR3 size: 14 residues. The chain couples TRBV6-1 to TRBJ2-4; 8 bases agree with TRBD1. The clonotype originates from a human donor in good health. The material sequenced was sorted CD4+, CD8+, or CD8+CD57+ T cells (not recorded which) from PBMCs. The CDR3 nucleotides are TGTGCCAGCACGACAGGGGACGCCAAAAACATTCAGTACTTC. This sequence encodes CASTTGDAKNIQYF.